The 19 T cell receptor beta chains in this list originate from one sample, sequenced in a study of T cell repertoires in cytomegalovirus infection. From the reads, TCRdb called clonotypes with MiXCR, one entry per CDR3 protein. The sample holds about 530,000 distinct CDR3 sequences, approximately 26% seen once. Sequenced material: PBMCs. The receptors were gathered from a human donor in good health (CMV status not recorded). Some clones in this sample may be carry-over from other donors' samples.

This clonotype was counted between two and nine times. This chain joins TRBV28 and TRBJ1-4, with TRBD1 matching 11 bases. J was trimmed by 4 bases and V by 6 bases; bases with no gene match: 7. The CDR3 covers 16 residues. Germline V CDR1 and CDR2: MDHEN, SYDVKM. CDR3 bases: TGTGCCAGCAGCCGGACAGGGGGCGTCAATAATGAAAAACTGTTTTTT. It is translated as CASSRTGGVNNEKLFF.

Ten or more counts support this clonotype. This chain uses TRBV7-8 with TRBJ2-1; tentatively, D is TRBD2 (5 bases). This CDR3 comprises 14 residues. From germline, CDR1 is SGHVS and CDR2 FQNEAQ. V was shortened by 5 bases and J by 7 bases, with 15 bases between the two germline ends. The DNA of the CDR3 is TGTGCCAGCAGCAAAAATACTAGATTTAATGAGCAGTTCTTC. Translation gives CASSKNTRFNEQFF. Drawing the rest from reference TRBV7-8 and TRBJ2-1, the complete variable domain is GAGVSQSPRYKVAKRGQDVALRCDPISGHVSLFWYQQALGQGPEFLTYFQNEAQLDKSGLPSDRFFAERPEGSVSTLKIQRTQQEDSAVYLCASSKNTRFNEQFFGPGTRLTVL.

This clonotype has at least ten counts. This rearrangement joins TRBV7-2 to TRBJ2-7; D may be TRBD2 (6 bases). The length of the CDR3 is 17 residues. Germline V lookup: CDR1 SGHTA, CDR2 FQGNSA. V dropped 3 bases and J dropped 6 bases, with 24 bases sitting between them. The CDR3 sequence is CASSFHHAGTRSREQYF. The CDR3 DNA sequence: TGTGCCAGCAGCTTTCATCACGCCGGGACTCGCTCCCGCGAGCAGTACTTC.

By share, this clonotype ranks as medium-sized. The rearrangement links TRBV7-2 to TRBJ2-1, with 13 bases aligning to TRBD2. CDR1 and CDR2 from the germline V gene are SGHTA and FQGNSA. The CDR3 sequence is 15 residues long. J gave up 7 bases and V 4 bases, and 4 bases lay outside the gene matches. The CDR3 coding sequence is TGTGCCAGCAGCTCCGGGACTAGCGGGAATAATGAGCAGTTCTTC. It encodes CASSSGTSGNNEQFF.

The V and J genes are TRBV28 and TRBJ2-5; D is perhaps TRBD1 or TRBD2 (5 bases each). The CDR3 is 16 residues long. CDR1 and CDR2 (germline): MDHEN, SYDVKM. Trimming shortened V by 7 bases and J by 4 bases, and 22 bases separated the two germline ends. CDR3 residues: CASNQIGTRNGETQYF. In nucleotides, the CDR3 is TGTGCCAGCAATCAAATCGGGACCCGCAACGGAGAGACCCAGTACTTC.

The chain joins TRBV4-2 to TRBJ1-2; 10 nucleotides line up with TRBD1. The germline gives CDR1 LGHNA, CDR2 YNFKEQ. CDR3 length: 14 amino acids. The V and J ends lost 4 bases and 3 bases, in that order; junction bases with no gene match: 2. CDR3 DNA: TGTGCCAGCAGCCCGACAGGGGGCGACTATGGCTACACCTTC. It specifies CASSPTGGDYGYTF.

The chain combines TRBV27 with TRBJ1-4; TRBD1 agrees at 7 bases. V dropped 6 bases and J dropped 4; count of bases not matched to a gene: 11. The CDR3 runs to 16 residues. Germline CDR1 and CDR2: MNHEY and SMNVEV (reference sequence). In DNA, the CDR3 is TGTGCCAGCAGCCCGACAGGGTGGGGACGTAATGAAAAACTGTTTTTT. Protein: CASSPTGWGRNEKLFF.

V is TRBV10-3 and J is TRBJ2-7, with 9 bases fitting TRBD2. The CDR3 is made up of 16 amino acids. Germline lookup yields CDR1 ENHRY and CDR2 SYGVKD. The V and J ends lost 2 bases and 1 base, in that order; junction bases with no gene match: 6. The CDR3 here is CAISEGYSGSSYEQYF. In DNA form, the CDR3 reads TGTGCCATCAGTGAGGGTTATAGCGGGAGTTCCTACGAGCAGTACTTC.

The chain carries TRBV20-1 and TRBJ2-2, with 8 bases identical to TRBD1. The V gene's germline CDR1 is DFQATT and CDR2 SNEGSKA (reference sequence). The length of the CDR3 is 13 residues. The junction had 6 bases not matched to a gene; V was cut back by 7 bases and J by 5 bases. Here the CDR3 DNA reads TGCAGTGGACGGACAGGGTGGACCGGGGAGCTGTTTTTT. Translation gives CSGRTGWTGELFF.

The rearrangement uses TRBV5-6 and TRBJ2-1, with 7 nucleotides matching TRBD2. With V trimmed by 5 bases and J by 15 bases, 8 bases remained unmatched. The V gene's germline CDR1 is SGHDT and CDR2 YYEEEE. This CDR3 is built from 11 residues. CDR3: CASRGGGLPFF. DNA of the CDR3: TGTGCCAGCAGGGGGGGGGGACTACCGTTCTTC.

V and J are TRBV11-1 and TRBJ1-1, with unresolved D. Germline CDR1 SGHAT, CDR2 FQDESV (reference sequence). The CDR3 totals 14 residues. The V end was cut by 4 bases, the J end by 0 bases, with 9 bases between. CDR3 in amino acids: CASSWQRMNTEAFF. The CDR3 DNA reads TGTGCCAGCAGCTGGCAAAGAATGAACACTGAAGCTTTCTTT.

The chain couples TRBV4-1 to TRBJ2-3; D is undetermined. Per the germline V gene, CDR1 is MGHRA and CDR2 is YSYEKL. The CDR3 contains 13 residues. V lost 0 bases to trimming and J lost 5 bases, with 6 bases between them. In DNA, the CDR3 is TGCGCCAGCAGCCAAGATCCTCAAGATACGCAGTATTTT. It translates to CASSQDPQDTQYF.

The chain carries TRBV30 and TRBJ2-2; 7 bases align to TRBD2. The CDR3 length is 15 residues. V lost 2 bases, J lost 6 bases, and 9 bases stayed unmatched. Germline V gene lookup returns CDR1 GTSNPN and CDR2 SVGIG (reference sequence). The chain's CDR3 is CAWSWGGTGPGELFF. The CDR3 coding sequence is TGTGCCTGGAGTTGGGGGGGGACGGGTCCCGGGGAGCTGTTTTTT.

At least ten counts were recorded for this clonotype. V gene TRBV4-3 combines with J gene TRBJ2-1; 12 nucleotides align to TRBD2. There are 16 residues in the CDR3. Germline V gene lookup returns CDR1 LGHNA and CDR2 YSLEER. Unmatched junction bases numbered 3, after V lost 3 bases and J lost 3 bases. DNA for the CDR3: TGCGCCAGCAGCCAGGAGACTAGCGGGAGCTACAATGAGCAGTTCTTC. Protein sequence: CASSQETSGSYNEQFF.

In this sample, this clonotype turned up a few times. This chain joins TRBV6-2 or TRBV6-3 and TRBJ2-5, with 8 bases aligning to TRBD2. Germline V gene lookup returns CDR1 MNHEY and CDR2 SVGEGT. The CDR3 has 14 amino acids. Trimming cost V 8 bases and J 3 bases; bases outside gene matches: 8. The CDR3 loop reads CASRAGVRKETQYF. The CDR3 nucleotides read TGTGCCAGCCGAGCGGGAGTAAGGAAAGAGACCCAGTACTTC.

This chain links TRBV6-2 or TRBV6-3 with TRBJ2-4; D remains unclear. The germline V gene has CDR1 MNHEY and CDR2 SVGEGT. V was shortened by 2 bases and J by 0 bases, with 14 bases between the two germline ends. The CDR3 loop spans 17 amino acids. CDR3: CASSYGVGELAKNIQYF. CDR3 bases: TGTGCCAGCAGTTACGGGGTCGGAGAACTAGCCAAAAACATTCAGTACTTC.

The chain joins TRBV11-3 to TRBJ1-2; the match to TRBD1 covers 10 bases. Germline assignment: CDR1 SGHNT and CDR2 YENEEA. The trim removed 3 bases at V and 2 bases at J, leaving 6 bases unmatched. This CDR3 is 16 amino acids long. CDR3 nucleotide sequence: TGTGCCAGCAGCTTCCTAGGGACAGGGGAAAACTATGGCTACACCTTC. It is translated as CASSFLGTGENYGYTF.

The chain has TRBV30 and TRBJ2-1; 7 positions agree with TRBD1. CDR3 length: 13 amino acids. CDR1 GTSNPN and CDR2 SVGIG come from the germline V gene (reference sequence). The V segment lost 5 bases and the J segment 3 bases; nucleotides outside the gene matches: 4. The CDR3 loop reads CAWGGQNYNEQFF. CDR3 DNA sequence: TGTGCCTGGGGGGGACAGAACTACAATGAGCAGTTCTTC.

The J gene is TRBJ1-2, the V gene TRBV4-3, with D uncertain. Germline CDR1 LGHNA, CDR2 YSLEER. V shed 0 bases and J shed 5 bases, with 13 bases lying between them. The CDR3 spans 15 residues. In DNA form, the CDR3 reads TGCGCCAGCAGCCAAGATCTCGCTAGGGATTATGGCTACACCTTC. Its protein is CASSQDLARDYGYTF.